This passage covers 22 T cell receptor beta chains from one sample sequenced in a study of T cell repertoires in cytomegalovirus infection. Via MiXCR, TCRdb re-called the reads, giving one row per CDR3 protein. The repertoire holds some 300,000 distinct CDR3 sequences, with around 15% as singletons. Sequences were obtained from PBMCs. The receptors shown here come from a human donor in good health (CMV status not recorded). Some clones in this sample may be carry-over from other donors' samples.

This clonotype has a single count. A much larger clone differs by one base, so this may be a read error. The chain has TRBV7-4 and TRBJ2-5; D not certain. The length of the CDR3 is 16 residues. V was shortened by 8 bases and J by 5 bases, with 24 bases between the two germline ends. Germline CDR1 SGHVT, CDR2 SQSDAQ. Written as DNA, the CDR3 is TGTGCCAGCGGCCCCCCGGGTCTCAAAGATCGTGAGACCCAGTACTTC. Residues: CASGPPGLKDRETQYF.

In its sample, this clonotype was seen many times. The rearrangement links TRBV7-2 to TRBJ1-5; no clear D gene. Germline loops: CDR1 SGHTA, CDR2 FQGNSA. The CDR3 runs 15 residues. Trimming pared 5 bases from V and 3 bases from J, leaving 14 bases between. CDR3 DNA sequence: TGTGCCAGCAGCGCCCAGGACTTGCTCAATCAGCCCCAGCATTTT. This codes for CASSAQDLLNQPQHF. The whole variable domain, filled in from reference TRBV7-2 and TRBJ1-5, reads GAGVSQSPSNKVTEKGKDVELRCDPISGHTALYWYRQSLGQGLEFLIYFQGNSAPDKSGLPSDRFSAERTGGSVSTLTIQRTQQEDSAVYLCASSAQDLLNQPQHFGDGTRLSIL.

The table lists this clonotype with many counts. This chain joins TRBV25-1 and TRBJ1-1; D gene unclear. The V end lost 7 bases, the J end lost 4 bases, and 10 bases lay between the germline ends. Germline CDR1 reads MGHDK; CDR2 reads SYGVNS. This CDR3 contains 12 residues. In DNA form, the CDR3 reads TGTGCCAGCACCGGTGGTAGCACTGAAGCTTTCTTT. Translated: CASTGGSTEAFF.

The rearrangement links TRBV11-2 to TRBJ2-7; unclear D gene. V was trimmed by 6 bases and J by 6 bases, leaving 12 bases between them. This CDR3 region has 12 residues. Germline V gene sequence: CDR1 SGHAT, CDR2 FQNNGV. In nucleotides, the CDR3 is TGTGCCAGCAGTCAAACCCCGAGCGAGCAGTACTTC. As protein: CASSQTPSEQYF. Full variable domain (missing parts from reference TRBV11-2 and TRBJ2-7): EAGVAQSPRYKIIEKRQSVAFWCNPISGHATLYWYQQILGQGPKLLIQFQNNGVVDDSQLPKDRFSAERLKGVDSTLKIQPAKLEDSAVYLCASSQTPSEQYFGPGTRLTVT.

V gene TRBV9 combines with J gene TRBJ2-6; no clear D. From germline, CDR1 is SGDLS and CDR2 YYNGEE. The CDR3 loop spans 13 amino acids. V lost 6 bases, J lost 2 bases, and 6 bases lay in between. CDR3 in DNA: TGTGCCAGCACCAGACCTGGGGCCAACGTCCTGACTTTC. Its protein is CASTRPGANVLTF.

Turning to this clonotype: One end of the junction fails to match germline, which may point to a read error. The V and J genes are TRBV20-1 and TRBJ2-1, with TRBD2 matching over 10 bases. The CDR3 sequence is 16 residues long. Per the germline V gene, CDR1 is DFQATT and CDR2 is SNEGSKA (reference sequence). The chain's CDR3 is CSARVSTSGNYHEQFF. In DNA, the CDR3 is TGCAGTGCTAGAGTCTCCACTAGCGGGAACTACCATGAGCAGTTCTTC.

This clonotype was counted a few times. The gene calls are TRBV6-2 or TRBV6-3 and TRBJ2-5; 7 bases are a match to TRBD1. The V gene end was trimmed by 2 bases and the J gene end by 2 bases; junction bases not matched to a gene: 5. The germline gives CDR1 MNHEY, CDR2 SVGEGT. The CDR3 sequence is 15 residues long. Here the CDR3 reads CASSYHRGPQETQYF. CDR3 coding DNA: TGTGCCAGCAGTTACCACAGGGGTCCTCAAGAGACCCAGTACTTC.

This clonotype has just a few counts. The V call is TRBV28, the J call TRBJ1-6, with a weak D call TRBD1 (5 bases). Germline CDR1 is MDHEN and CDR2 is SYDVKM. V was trimmed by 9 bases and J by 8 bases, leaving 17 bases between them. CDR3 size: 14 residues. CDR3 region: CASGQEVGDSPLHF. CDR3 DNA sequence: TGTGCCAGTGGGCAGGAGGTGGGGGATTCACCCCTCCACTTT.

The chain employs TRBV29-1 and TRBJ2-3; D is uncertain. The ends were cut back, 3 bases at V and 0 bases at J, with 4 bases in the middle. CDR3 length: 12 residues. CDR1 and CDR2 from the germline V gene are SQVTM and ANQGSEA. DNA for the CDR3: TGCAGCGTTGAGGCTAGCACAGATACGCAGTATTTT. This codes for CSVEASTDTQYF.

To note about this clonotype: A single base separates this from a much larger clone, so it may be a read error. The V gene is TRBV7-3, the J gene TRBJ1-2; D gene uncertain. Germline V gives CDR1 SGHTA, CDR2 FQGTGA. The CDR3 sequence is 13 residues long. Here the CDR3 reads CANSLNGREGYTF. The CDR3 DNA reads as TGTGCCAACAGCTTAAACGGTCGGGAAGGCTACACCTTC.

As DNA, the CDR3 is TGTGCCAGCTCACCGACCTTGACGGGACGTGGGGAGACCCAGTACTTC. Translating it yields CASSPTLTGRGETQYF. The chain recombines TRBV18 with TRBJ2-5; perhaps D is TRBD1 or TRBD2 (5 bases each). The CDR3 consists of 16 residues. Germline V CDR1 and CDR2: KGHSH, LQKENI. Trimming left V 3 bases short and J 5 bases short, with 19 bases between.

This clonotype was seen only a few times. CDR3 amino acids: CSARDWDRTDTQYF. The CDR3 nucleotides read TGCAGTGCTAGAGATTGGGATCGCACAGATACGCAGTATTTT. The gene calls are TRBV20-1 and TRBJ2-3; D not resolved. Germline values: CDR1 DFQATT, CDR2 SNEGSKA (reference sequence). Trimming took 0 bases from V and 1 from J, leaving 8 bases between them. The CDR3 has 14 residues.

This chain uses TRBV7-2 with TRBJ1-1; D unresolved. Germline-derived CDR1 and CDR2 are SGHTA and FQGNSA. The CDR3 has 14 amino acids. The V gene lost 3 bases and the J gene lost 0 bases, with 8 bases spanning the gap. The DNA of the CDR3 is TGTGCCAGCAGCTTTGAGGGCATGAACACTGAAGCTTTCTTT. Amino acid sequence: CASSFEGMNTEAFF.

This clonotype showed up many times. This rearrangement joins TRBV7-8 to TRBJ2-1; no clear D gene. Per germline, CDR1 SGHVS and CDR2 FQNEAQ. There are 14 residues in the CDR3. Trimming pared 5 bases from V and 4 bases from J, leaving 12 bases between. As DNA, the CDR3 is TGTGCCAGCAGCGCAGTAATCTTATACAATGAGCAGTTCTTC. Translated, it gives CASSAVILYNEQFF. Supplemented by reference TRBV7-8 and TRBJ2-1, the full variable domain reads GAGVSQSPRYKVAKRGQDVALRCDPISGHVSLFWYQQALGQGPEFLTYFQNEAQLDKSGLPSDRFFAERPEGSVSTLKIQRTQQEDSAVYLCASSAVILYNEQFFGPGTRLTVL.

This clonotype occurred a few times. V and J are TRBV6-2 or TRBV6-3 and TRBJ2-2; D is ambiguous. The CDR3 length is 12 residues. The V and J ends lost 8 bases and 4 bases respectively, with 8 bases between them. CDR1 MNHEY and CDR2 SVGEGT come from the germline V gene. The CDR3 region is CASGKGTGELFF. Here the CDR3 DNA reads TGTGCCAGCGGGAAGGGCACCGGGGAGCTGTTTTTT.

The rearrangement links TRBV28 to TRBJ1-5; 9 bases are a match to TRBD1. V shed 10 bases, J shed 2 bases, and the junction held 12 bases outside the gene matches. Germline loops: CDR1 MDHEN, CDR2 SYDVKM. The CDR3 is 16 residues long. The CDR3 DNA reads TGTGCCACCCAGGGAGTACAGGGGGCCGGCAATCAGCCCCAGCATTTT. Translated: CATQGVQGAGNQPQHF.

This chain connects TRBV15 to TRBJ1-2; D is unclear. V lost 0 bases and J 6 bases, leaving 17 bases between the germline ends. The CDR3 totals 16 residues. Germline V gene lookup returns CDR1 LNHNV and CDR2 YYDKDF (reference sequence). Here the CDR3 reads CATSRDFGRRLDGYTF. CDR3 coding DNA: TGTGCCACCAGCAGAGATTTTGGGCGCAGGTTGGATGGCTACACCTTC.

This clonotype was detected many times. The rearrangement joins TRBV7-2 to TRBJ2-1, with D unresolved. V was clipped by 4 bases and J by 5 bases, with 9 bases between them. Per germline, CDR1 SGHTA and CDR2 FQGNSA. The CDR3 totals 13 residues. CDR3 protein: CASSSRPDNEQFF. CDR3 nucleotides: TGTGCCAGCAGCTCCCGGCCAGACAATGAGCAGTTCTTC.

Many counts were recorded for this clonotype. The rearrangement joins TRBV5-6 to TRBJ2-1; tentatively, D is TRBD1 (6 bases). The CDR3 contains 13 residues. Trimming removed 5 bases at V and 8 bases at J, with 14 bases between. Germline loops: CDR1 SGHDT, CDR2 YYEEEE. The CDR3 bases are TGTGCCAGCAGGCTGCAGGGGTGGGATGAGCAGTTCTTC. This gives the protein CASRLQGWDEQFF.

This clonotype was counted between two and nine times. The V call is TRBV5-4, the J call TRBJ2-1; 9 positions agree with TRBD2. The CDR3 covers 15 residues. Germline assignment: CDR1 SGHNT and CDR2 YYREEE (reference sequence). The J segment lost 8 bases and the V segment lost 4 bases, leaving 10 bases of the junction unmatched. The CDR3 bases are TGTGCCAGCAGCGCGGGAGGGACTCAGGGCGATGAGCAGTTCTTC. This translates into CASSAGGTQGDEQFF.

This clonotype came up a few times. The chain has TRBV5-4 and TRBJ2-7; 7 bases line up with TRBD1. J gave up 6 bases and V 4 bases, and 7 bases lay outside the gene matches. The CDR3 has 13 amino acids. Per the germline V gene, CDR1 is SGHNT and CDR2 is YYREEE (reference sequence). Written as DNA, the CDR3 is TGTGCCAGCAGCCCCCTGACAGGGAGCGAGCAGTACTTC. This encodes CASSPLTGSEQYF.

This clonotype was seen repeatedly, ten times or more. This chain connects TRBV7-8 to TRBJ1-5; D is unclear. Germline CDR1 is SGHVS and CDR2 is FQNEAQ. Between the trimmed V and J ends, which lost 5 bases and 3 bases, there was a span of 11 bases. This CDR3 is built from 14 residues. The CDR3, as DNA: TGTGCCAGCAGCCCGGTTAGCTCCAATCAGCCCCAGCATTTT. Its translation is CASSPVSSNQPQHF. The full variable domain, rest sourced from reference TRBV7-8 and TRBJ1-5, is GAGVSQSPRYKVAKRGQDVALRCDPISGHVSLFWYQQALGQGPEFLTYFQNEAQLDKSGLPSDRFFAERPEGSVSTLKIQRTQQEDSAVYLCASSPVSSNQPQHFGDGTRLSIL.